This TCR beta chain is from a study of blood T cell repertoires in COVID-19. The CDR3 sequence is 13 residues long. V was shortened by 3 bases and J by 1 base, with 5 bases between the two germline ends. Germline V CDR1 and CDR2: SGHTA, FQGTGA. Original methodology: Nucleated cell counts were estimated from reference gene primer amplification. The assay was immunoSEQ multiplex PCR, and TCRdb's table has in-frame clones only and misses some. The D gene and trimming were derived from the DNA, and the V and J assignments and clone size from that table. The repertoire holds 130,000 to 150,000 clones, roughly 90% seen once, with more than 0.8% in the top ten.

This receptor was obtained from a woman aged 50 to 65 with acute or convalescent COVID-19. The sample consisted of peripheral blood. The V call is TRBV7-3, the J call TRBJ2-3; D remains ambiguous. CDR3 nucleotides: TGTGCCAGCAGCTTGGAGCGCACAGATACGCAGTATTTT. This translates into CASSLERTDTQYF.